Below, 4 T cell receptor beta chains from the same sample are listed, as sequenced in a study of T-cell reconstitution after alpha-beta-depleted transplantation in children. Preparation of the TCRbeta library was carried out with unique molecular identifiers. TCRdb re-derived calls from the PCR reads in MiXCR, one entry per CDR3 protein. The data show 150,000 to 250,000 distinct CDR3 sequences, with 5% to 6.5% seen just once and under 5% held by the top ten. The source material was PBMCs, sampled before TCRalphabeta/CD19-depleted stem cell transplant. Every receptor here comes from a girl under three years old with combined immunodeficiency, due to receive a stem cell transplant.

This clonotype showed up many times. The V gene is TRBV11-2, the J gene TRBJ1-2; D may be TRBD1 (6 bases). CDR1 SGHAT and CDR2 FQNNGV come from the germline V gene. This CDR3 has 17 amino acids. Trimming stripped 2 bases from V and 2 bases from J, with 18 bases between. CDR3 region: CASSLSLTGQSNYGYTF. DNA for the CDR3: TGTGCCAGCAGCTTATCATTAACGGGACAATCCAACTATGGCTACACCTTC.

In this sample, this clonotype turned up many times. V and J are TRBV7-9 and TRBJ1-1; D is unclear. There are 14 residues in the CDR3. V lost 3 bases and J 1 base, leaving 9 bases between the germline ends. Germline V CDR1 and CDR2: SEHNR, FQNEAQ (reference sequence). The CDR3 loop is CASSFPSSNTEAFF. CDR3 coding DNA: TGTGCCAGCAGCTTTCCTTCATCGAACACTGAAGCTTTCTTT.

This clonotype has ten or more counts. J is TRBJ2-7 and V is TRBV25-1, with D unclear. The length of the CDR3 is 15 residues. Trimming shortened V by 6 bases and J by 4 bases, and 19 bases separated the two germline ends. Germline V gene data show CDR1 as MGHDK and CDR2 as SYGVNS. For the CDR3, the DNA is TGTGCCAGCAGCCCCCGGATAGAACCCACTTACGAGCAGTACTTC. This sequence encodes CASSPRIEPTYEQYF.

This clonotype has a handful of counts. V gene TRBV25-1 combines with J gene TRBJ2-1; maybe TRBD1 (5 bases). Trimming removed 1 base from V and 3 bases from J, with 10 bases in between. The CDR3 runs 15 residues. Germline lookup yields CDR1 MGHDK and CDR2 SYGVNS. For the CDR3, the DNA is TGTGCCAGCAGTGAATCCGTGACAGTCTACAATGAGCAGTTCTTC. Amino acid sequence: CASSESVTVYNEQFF. The complete variable domain, with remaining parts taken from reference TRBV25-1 and TRBJ2-1, reads EADIYQTPRYLVIGTGKKITLECSQTMGHDKMYWYQQDPGMELHLIHYSYGVNSTEKGDLSSESTVSRIRTEHFPLTLESARPSHTSQYLCASSESVTVYNEQFFGPGTRLTVL.